This T cell receptor (beta chain) was captured in a study of T-cell memory formation after mild COVID-19 (dated by TCRdb to the early 2020s). Background for the entire study: TCR sequence clusters from the two donors were largely donor specific. In a couple of donors, T-cell clones that expanded and contracted after mild COVID-19 were followed by sequencing TCRalpha and TCRbeta repertoires longitudinally. The cohort comprised two young, previously healthy adult volunteers, one female and one male. General findings and caveats noted by the study authors: Contracting CD4+ clones appeared mostly in the CM and EM memory subsets, whereas CD8+ clones were enriched in EMRA. SARS-CoV-2 specificity was not confirmed for the second-wave clones peaking on day 37. Some responding clones were detected in pre-infection memory, which suggested that pre-existing cross-reactive memory T cells had joined the SARS-CoV-2 response. Only two mild cases were covered by the study, and larger cohorts that include severe cases with pre-infection samples were considered necessary. From day 15 to 85, contracting clones showed balanced CD4/CD8 phenotypes, whereas a second wave of clones that expanded from day 15 to 37 leaned towards CD4+.

For sequencing, an Illumina NovaSeq 6000 was employed. TCRalpha and TCRbeta cDNA libraries were built by 5'RACE with constant-segment primers, adding sample barcodes and unique molecular identifiers. Trizol reagent was used to extract RNA from every sample. Amplification of the libraries took two PCR steps, and the second step added a second sample barcode plus Illumina TruSeq adapters. The libraries were sequenced on an Illumina NovaSeq using 2 x 150 bp paired-end reads. On the study's bioinformatics: Demultiplexing of reads and collapsing into UMI-guided consensus sequences were performed with migec v1.2.7. Using mixcr v2.1.11, UMI consensuses were aligned to TRA and TRB V and J templates and then assembled into clonotypes. Clonotypes were classified as expanded or contracted when called significant by both edgeR and NoisET, with noise models trained on biological replicates. edgeR calls used a false discovery rate-adjusted p below 0.01 and a log2 fold-change threshold of 1. PCA with hierarchical clustering of max-normalized trajectories of the 1000 most abundant clonotypes was used as exploratory dynamics analysis. Separately sequenced CD4+ and CD8+ repertoires were used to assign the CD4 or CD8 phenotype of responding clones. Through fastp at Q25 and MiXCR, TCRdb rebuilt clones from the public reads, retaining in-frame beta chains. All rows with the same CDR3 protein become a single entry with the most common DNA and genes. TCRdb, rather than the study authors, made the V and J calls. The sample table records approximately 440,000 distinct CDR3 sequences; roughly 20% of these occur just once. In total, the top ten clones hold around 9.2% of the sample.

Remarks on this clonotype: Its antigen remains undetermined. No much larger clone exists at a distance of one base, and base qualities are not known.

Ficoll-Paque density gradient centrifugation was the method used to isolate PBMCs. The sequence derives from an adult woman who had mild COVID-19 (a few samples of this study predate the infection). The sample titles of this study are shuffled in the database, so cell type and time point are left out; the donor was told from shared clones. The sample comprised PBMCs or a T cell subset sorted from them (not recorded which).

The nucleotides are TGTGCCAGCAGCTTAGGGGTCCAGGGGGTCTACGAGCAGTACTTC. This codes for CASSLGVQGVYEQYF. Recombination joined TRBV11-2 with TRBJ2-7; TRBD1 aligns with 7 central bases. Its CDR3 holds 15 amino acids, cysteine through phenylalanine. Only CDR3 DNA is held: 45 bases, read in frame from base 1. Trimming accounts for 1 base at V and 3 bases at J, while the number of junction bases matched to no gene is 6. CDR1 and CDR2 were assigned from the germline V gene as SGHAT and FQNNGV. Reference TRBV11-2 and TRBJ2-7 genes cover what lies past the CDR3, so the full variable domain is EAGVAQSPRYKIIEKRQSVAFWCNPISGHATLYWYQQILGQGPKLLIQFQNNGVVDDSQLPKDRFSAERLKGVDSTLKIQPAKLEDSAVYLCASSLGVQGVYEQYFGPGTRLTVT.